This T cell receptor beta chain was sequenced for a study of early T cells in non-severe SARS-CoV-2 infection. In TCRdb, the 5' RACE reads were re-called with MiXCR into one record per CDR3 protein. Of tens of thousands of distinct CDR3 sequences listed, more than 8% were seen once; the top ten hold roughly 12%. CDR3 length: 17 residues. Unmatched junction bases numbered 7, after V lost 1 base and J lost 2 bases. CDR1 and CDR2 from the germline V gene are SGHDT and YYEEEE. The genes are TRBV5-6 and TRBJ2-3; TRBD2 matches 10 bases. Sequenced sample: whole blood. The TCR sequence derives from an adult who was a healthcare worker with PCR-confirmed SARS-CoV-2 infection or an uninfected control (not recorded which). DNA for the CDR3: TGTGCCAGCAGCTTGATTCCAGCGGGGGGGGACACAGATACGCAGTATTTT. Protein product: CASSLIPAGGDTDTQYF.